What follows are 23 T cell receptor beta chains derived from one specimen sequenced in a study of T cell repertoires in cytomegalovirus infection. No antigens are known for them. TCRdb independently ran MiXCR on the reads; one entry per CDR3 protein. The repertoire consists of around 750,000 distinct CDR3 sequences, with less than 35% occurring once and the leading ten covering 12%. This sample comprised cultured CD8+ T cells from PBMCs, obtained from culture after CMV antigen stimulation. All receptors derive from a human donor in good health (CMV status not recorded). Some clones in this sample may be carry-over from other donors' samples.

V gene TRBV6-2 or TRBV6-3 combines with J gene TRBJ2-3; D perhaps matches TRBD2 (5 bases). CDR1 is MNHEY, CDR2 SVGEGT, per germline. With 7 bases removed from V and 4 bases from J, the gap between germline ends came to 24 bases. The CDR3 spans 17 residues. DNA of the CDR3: TGTGCCAGCACCAACCGACCCGGGGAGCCAAAGGCAGATACGCAGTATTTT. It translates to CASTNRPGEPKADTQYF.

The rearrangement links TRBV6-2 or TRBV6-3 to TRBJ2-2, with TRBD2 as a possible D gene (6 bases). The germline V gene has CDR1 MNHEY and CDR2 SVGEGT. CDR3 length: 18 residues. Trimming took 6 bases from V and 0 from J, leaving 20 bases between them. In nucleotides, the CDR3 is TGTGCCAGCAGCCCACCCCTCCTAGCGAGCGCGAACACCGGGGAGCTGTTTTTT. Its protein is CASSPPLLASANTGELFF.

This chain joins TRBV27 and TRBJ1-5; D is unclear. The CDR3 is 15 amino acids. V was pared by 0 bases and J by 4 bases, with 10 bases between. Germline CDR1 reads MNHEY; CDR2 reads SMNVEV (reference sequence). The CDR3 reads CASSLSHRENQPQHF. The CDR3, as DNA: TGTGCCAGCAGTTTATCGCACAGAGAGAATCAGCCCCAGCATTTT.

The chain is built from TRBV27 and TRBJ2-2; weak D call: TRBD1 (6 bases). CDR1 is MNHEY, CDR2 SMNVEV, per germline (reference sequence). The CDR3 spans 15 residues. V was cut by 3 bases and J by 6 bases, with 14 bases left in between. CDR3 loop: CASSFTGMGSGELFF. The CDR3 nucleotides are TGTGCCAGCAGTTTCACAGGGATGGGATCCGGGGAGCTGTTTTTT.

The CDR3 nucleotides read TGTGCCACCCGGGCCACGGAGGGCTACACCTTC. It is translated as CATRATEGYTF. This chain uses TRBV6-6 with TRBJ1-2; D gene unclear. CDR3 length equals 11 residues. V was shortened by 10 bases and J by 8 bases, with 14 bases between the two germline ends. CDR1 MNHNY and CDR2 SVGAGI come from the germline V gene (reference sequence).

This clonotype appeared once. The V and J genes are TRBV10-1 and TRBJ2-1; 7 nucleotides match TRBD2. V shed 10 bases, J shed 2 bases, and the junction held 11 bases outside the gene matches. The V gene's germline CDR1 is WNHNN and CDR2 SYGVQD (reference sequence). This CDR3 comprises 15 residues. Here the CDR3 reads CANSQGLGPYNEQFF. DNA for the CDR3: TGCGCCAACAGCCAAGGACTAGGTCCCTACAATGAGCAGTTCTTC.

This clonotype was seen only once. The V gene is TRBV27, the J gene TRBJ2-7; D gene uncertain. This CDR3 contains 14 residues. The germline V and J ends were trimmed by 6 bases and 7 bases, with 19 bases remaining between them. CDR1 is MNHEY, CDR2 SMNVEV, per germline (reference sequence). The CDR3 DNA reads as TGTGCCAGCAGCCCTACTTTACGGACGTCAGAGCAGTACGTC. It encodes CASSPTLRTSEQYV.

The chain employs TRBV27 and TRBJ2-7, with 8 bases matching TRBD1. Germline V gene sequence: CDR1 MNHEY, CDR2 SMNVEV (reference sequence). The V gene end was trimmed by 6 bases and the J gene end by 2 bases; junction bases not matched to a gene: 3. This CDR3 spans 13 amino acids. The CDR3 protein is CASRGDRPYEQYF. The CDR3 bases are TGTGCCAGCAGAGGGGACAGGCCCTACGAGCAGTACTTC.

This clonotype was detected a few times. The CDR3 nucleotides read TGCGCCAGCAGCCCCCTTTCGGGGGTGACTTTCAATGAGCAGTTCTTC. This gives the protein CASSPLSGVTFNEQFF. The chain carries TRBV4-3 and TRBJ2-1; D possibly corresponds to TRBD2 (6 bases). This CDR3 spans 16 amino acids. The germline V gene encodes CDR1 LGHNA and CDR2 YSLEER. Trimming cost V 4 bases and J 6 bases, with 19 bases left between them.

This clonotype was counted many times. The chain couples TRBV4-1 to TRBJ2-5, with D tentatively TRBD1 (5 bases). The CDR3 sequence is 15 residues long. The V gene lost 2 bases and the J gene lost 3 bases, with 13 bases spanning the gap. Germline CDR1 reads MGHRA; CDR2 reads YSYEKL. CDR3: CASSQLTPGKETQYF. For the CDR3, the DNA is TGCGCCAGCAGCCAACTGACTCCAGGGAAAGAGACCCAGTACTTC.

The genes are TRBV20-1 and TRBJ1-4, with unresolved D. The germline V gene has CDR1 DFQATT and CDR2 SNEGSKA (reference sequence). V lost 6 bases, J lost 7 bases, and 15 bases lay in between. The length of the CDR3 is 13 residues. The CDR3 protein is CSASVGFGEKLFF. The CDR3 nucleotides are TGCAGTGCCTCAGTGGGCTTCGGTGAAAAACTGTTTTTT.

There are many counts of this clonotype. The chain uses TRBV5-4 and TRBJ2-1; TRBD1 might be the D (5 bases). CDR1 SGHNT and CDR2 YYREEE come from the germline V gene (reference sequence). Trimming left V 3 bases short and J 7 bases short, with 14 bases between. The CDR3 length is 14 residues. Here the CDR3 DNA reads TGTGCCAGCAGCTCCACGGACATGGAGAATGAGCAGTTCTTC. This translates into CASSSTDMENEQFF.

CDR3 residues: CASSSPPGGDLRGTEAFF. CDR3 coding DNA: TGTGCCAGCAGTTCCCCCCCAGGGGGCGATTTGAGGGGCACTGAAGCTTTCTTT. V is TRBV28 and J is TRBJ1-1, with 8 bases identical to TRBD1. Germline CDR1 reads MDHEN; CDR2 reads SYDVKM. The CDR3 covers 18 residues. Trimming took 4 bases from V and 4 from J; bases not matched to a gene: 17.

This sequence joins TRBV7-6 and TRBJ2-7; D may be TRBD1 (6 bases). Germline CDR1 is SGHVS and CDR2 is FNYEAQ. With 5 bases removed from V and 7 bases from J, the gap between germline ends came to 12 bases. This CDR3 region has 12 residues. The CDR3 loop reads CASSLQGGEQYV. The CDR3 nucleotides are TGTGCCAGCAGCCTACAGGGTGGTGAGCAGTACGTC.

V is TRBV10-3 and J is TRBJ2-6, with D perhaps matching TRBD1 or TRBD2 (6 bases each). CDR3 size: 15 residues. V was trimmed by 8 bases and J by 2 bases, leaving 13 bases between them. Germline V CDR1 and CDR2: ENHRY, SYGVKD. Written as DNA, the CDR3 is TGTGCCATCGATACGGGGGCGACTGGGGCCAACGTCCTGACTTTC. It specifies CAIDTGATGANVLTF.

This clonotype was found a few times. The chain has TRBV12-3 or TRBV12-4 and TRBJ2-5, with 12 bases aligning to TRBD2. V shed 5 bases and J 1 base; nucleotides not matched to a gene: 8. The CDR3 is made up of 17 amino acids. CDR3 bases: TGTGCCAGCAGTCTTAGCCCACTAGCGGGGGGCCAAGAGACCCAGTACTTC. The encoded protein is CASSLSPLAGGQETQYF.

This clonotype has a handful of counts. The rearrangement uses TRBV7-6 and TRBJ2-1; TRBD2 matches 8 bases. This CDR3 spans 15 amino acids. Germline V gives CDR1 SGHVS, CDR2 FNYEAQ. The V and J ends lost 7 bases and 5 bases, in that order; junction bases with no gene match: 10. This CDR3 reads CASTPFGGVHNEQFF. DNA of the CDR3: TGTGCCAGCACTCCCTTCGGGGGGGTCCACAATGAGCAGTTCTTC.

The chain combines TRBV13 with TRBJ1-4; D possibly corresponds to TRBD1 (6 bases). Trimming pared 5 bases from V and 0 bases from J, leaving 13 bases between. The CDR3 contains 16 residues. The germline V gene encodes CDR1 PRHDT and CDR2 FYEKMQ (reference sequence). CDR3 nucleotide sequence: TGTGCCAGCAGCGTCAACAGGGTTGCAACTAATGAAAAACTGTTTTTT. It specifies CASSVNRVATNEKLFF.

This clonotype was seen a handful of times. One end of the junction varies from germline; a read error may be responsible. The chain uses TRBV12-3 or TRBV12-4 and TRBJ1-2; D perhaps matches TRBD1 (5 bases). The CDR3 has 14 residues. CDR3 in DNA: TGTGCCAGCAGCTTAGACAGACCCTTCTATGGCTACACCTTC. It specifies CASSLDRPFYGYTF.

The CDR3 here is CASRVDTGELFF. CDR3 DNA: TGTGCCAGCAGGGTGGACACCGGGGAGCTGTTTTTT. The chain has TRBV6-2 or TRBV6-3 and TRBJ2-2; D is ambiguous. Trimming removed 6 bases at V and 3 bases at J, with 5 bases between. This CDR3 contains 12 residues. CDR1 MNHEY and CDR2 SVGEGT come from the germline V gene.

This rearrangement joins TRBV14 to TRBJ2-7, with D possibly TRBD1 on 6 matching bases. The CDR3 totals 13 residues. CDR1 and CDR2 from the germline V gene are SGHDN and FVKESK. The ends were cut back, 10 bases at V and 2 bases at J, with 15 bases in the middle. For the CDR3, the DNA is TGTGCCAAGGATAAGGGGGAACCCTACGAGCAGTACGTC. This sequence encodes CAKDKGEPYEQYV.

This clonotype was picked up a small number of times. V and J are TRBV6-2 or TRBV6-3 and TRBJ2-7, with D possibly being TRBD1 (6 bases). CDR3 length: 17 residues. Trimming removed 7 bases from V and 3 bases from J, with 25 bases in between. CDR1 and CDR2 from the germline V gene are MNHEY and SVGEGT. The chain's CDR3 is CASTSGTPFPLVYEQYV. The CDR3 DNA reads TGTGCCAGCACATCCGGGACACCTTTTCCTCTGGTCTACGAGCAGTACGTC.

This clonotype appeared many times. CDR3 loop: CASSSPTSPYNEQFF. CDR3 DNA sequence: TGTGCCAGCAGCTCCCCGACTAGCCCCTACAATGAGCAGTTCTTC. The chain uses TRBV7-6 and TRBJ2-1, with 7 positions matching TRBD2. After removal of 4 bases from V and 2 bases from J, the junction contained 5 bases not matched to a gene. Germline CDR1 reads SGHVS; CDR2 reads FNYEAQ. The CDR3 has 15 residues.